This record looks at one T cell receptor (beta chain) sequence and its context. Its binding antigen is unknown. No base quality information exists; no much larger clone differs at one position. TCRdb records Illumina HiSeq 2500 as the sequencer. Quantitative 5'-RACE with molecular barcodes was the method used to prepare the TCR beta libraries. The original methods were these. A new computational method, built on a probabilistic model of VDJ rearrangement, was used to identify disease-linked TCR variants. In TCRdb, the public reads were trimmed at Q25 with fastp and aligned with MiXCR, with productive beta chains retained. Records with the same CDR3 protein are collapsed into one entry carrying the most frequent genes and DNA. These V and J calls rely on TCRdb rather than the paper's analysis. This sample comprises 380,000 or so distinct CDR3 sequences, around 20% of them detected only once. The top ten hold over 10% of the sample.

The sample originates from a study of CD8 T cells in ankylosing spondylitis (dated by TCRdb to 2017 to 2019). General notes on the study: T cell receptor beta repertoires were profiled in healthy donors and ankylosing spondylitis patients so that disease-linked TCR variants could be found. Peripheral blood was sampled, and synovial fluid was also collected from ankylosing spondylitis patients. The full study cohort comprised 25 ankylosing spondylitis patients and some 100 healthy donors.

Findings and caveats that apply to the study as a whole: The disease-linked clones showed a CD8+ phenotype and occurred at relatively low frequencies in peripheral blood. Some TCR beta motif variants had previously been reported in synovial fluid and blood of reactive arthritis patients, which suggested common disease-initiation mechanisms. Blood from ankylosing spondylitis patients appeared to be characterized by a TCR beta motif made up of several highly homologous amino acid variants. According to the report, matched synovial fluid samples from ankylosing spondylitis patients were significantly enriched for the disease-linked clones.

From cysteine to phenylalanine, the CDR3 is 15 amino acids long. Of the read, only the CDR3 DNA is kept; its 45 bases are in frame from base 1. At the junction V is shortened by 5 bases and J by 5 bases; bases outside the gene matches: 8. The V and J segments used are TRBV12-3 or TRBV12-4 and TRBJ2-1, and TRBD2 aligns with 8 junction nucleotides. This clonotype was obtained from a male donor with ankylosing spondylitis or in good health (not recorded which). Source material: blood, either unsorted or a sorted T cell fraction (not recorded which). The bases read TGTGCCAGCAGTCATGAGCGGGGGCTACACAATGAGCAGTTCTTC. This codes for CASSHERGLHNEQFF.